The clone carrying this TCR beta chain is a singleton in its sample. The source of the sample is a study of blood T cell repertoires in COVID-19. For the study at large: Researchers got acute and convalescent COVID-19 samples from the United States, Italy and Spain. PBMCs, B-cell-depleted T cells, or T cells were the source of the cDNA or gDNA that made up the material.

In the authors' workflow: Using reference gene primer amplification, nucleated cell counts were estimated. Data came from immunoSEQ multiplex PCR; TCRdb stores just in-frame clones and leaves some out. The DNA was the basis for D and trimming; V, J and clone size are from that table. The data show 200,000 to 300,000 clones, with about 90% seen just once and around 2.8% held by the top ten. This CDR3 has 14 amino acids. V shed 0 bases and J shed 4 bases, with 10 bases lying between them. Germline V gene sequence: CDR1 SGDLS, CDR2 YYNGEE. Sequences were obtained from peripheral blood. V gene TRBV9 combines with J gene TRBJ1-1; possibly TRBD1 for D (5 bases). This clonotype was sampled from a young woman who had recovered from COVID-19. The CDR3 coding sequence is TGTGCCAGCAGCGTAGCCCAGGGTGGCACTGAAGCTTTCTTT. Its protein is CASSVAQGGTEAFF.